Shown below are 8 T cell receptor beta chains from a single sample sequenced in a study of glioma-infiltrating T cells. TCR alpha and beta CDR3 regions were amplified from RNA using iRepertoire nested multiplex PCR. One entry per CDR3 protein, called by TCRdb with MiXCR from the multiplex PCR reads. The sample lists a few hundred thousand distinct CDR3 sequences, approximately 42% occurring once. The material sequenced was glioma tissue, nonneoplastic brain tissue, or PBMCs (not recorded which). These receptors originate from a human donor with low-grade glioma or glioblastoma, undergoing nonglioma brain surgery, or in good health (not recorded which).

Comments on this clonotype: A read error may be the cause here, since a much bigger clone is one base away. The rearrangement joins TRBV6-5 to TRBJ2-7, with 8 bases lining up with TRBD2. Germline CDR1 is MNHEY and CDR2 is SVGAGI. The CDR3 has 14 amino acids. CDR3 in DNA: TGTGCCAGCAGCCCGACTAGCGCATCCTACGAGCGGTACTTC. Its translation is CASSPTSASYERYF.

This clonotype turned up a few times. The V call is TRBV15, the J call TRBJ1-5; D is uncertain. V was trimmed by 1 base and J by 7 bases, leaving 8 bases between them. CDR1 and CDR2 from the germline V gene are LNHNV and YYDKDF (reference sequence). The CDR3 runs 13 residues. The CDR3 DNA is TGTGCCACCAGCAGAGGAACCCCCCAGCCCCAGCATTTT. It codes for CATSRGTPQPQHF.

Regarding this clonotype: This may come from a read error, since a much larger clone is one base off. CDR3 region: CASSRVYAGEGTDTQYF. CDR3 DNA sequence: TGTGCCAGCAGCCGAGTTTACGCGGGAGAAGGTACAGATACGCAGTATTTT. This chain joins TRBV4-2 and TRBJ2-3, with 7 bases aligning to TRBD2. V shed 4 bases, J shed 3 bases, and the junction held 13 bases outside the gene matches. The CDR3 has 17 amino acids. Germline lookup yields CDR1 LGHNA and CDR2 YNFKEQ.

With regard to this clonotype: A clone one base away is much larger, so this may be a read error. The chain employs TRBV6-1 and TRBJ2-1, with D perhaps assigned TRBD1 or TRBD2 (5 bases each). Germline V gene lookup returns CDR1 MNHNS and CDR2 SASEGT. This CDR3 is 13 amino acids long. The CDR3 loop is CASMMGTYNEQSF. The DNA of the CDR3 is TGTGCCAGCATGATGGGGACCTACAATGAGCAGTCCTTC.

The chain uses TRBV7-8 and TRBJ2-7; D may be TRBD1 (5 bases). Looked up from germline, CDR1 is SGHVS and CDR2 is FQNEAQ. Trimming cost V 3 bases and J 6 bases, with 12 bases left between them. The CDR3 extends over 13 amino acids. The CDR3, as DNA: TGTGCCAGCAGCTTTCACAGGCTCGGCGAGCAGTACTTC. The encoded protein is CASSFHRLGEQYF.

This rearrangement joins TRBV28 to TRBJ2-5; the match to TRBD2 covers 14 bases. The trim removed 6 bases at V and 4 bases at J, leaving 7 bases unmatched. The V gene's germline CDR1 is MDHEN and CDR2 SYDVKM. CDR3 length equals 16 residues. The CDR3 is CASRITGTSGRETQYF. CDR3 in DNA: TGTGCCAGCAGGATAACCGGGACTAGCGGGAGAGAGACCCAGTACTTC.

The V and J genes are TRBV12-3 or TRBV12-4 and TRBJ2-3; D possibly corresponds to TRBD2 (5 bases). The length of the CDR3 is 13 residues. The V gene lost 1 base and the J gene lost 6 bases, with 8 bases spanning the gap. The CDR3 is CASSLVEADTQYF. In nucleotides, the CDR3 is TGTGCCAGCAGTTTAGTGGAGGCGGATACGCAGTATTTT.

This clonotype has just a few counts. The chain couples TRBV15 to TRBJ2-5; D not resolved. V was pared by 0 bases and J by 5 bases, with 4 bases between. Germline V gene data show CDR1 as LNHNV and CDR2 as YYDKDF (reference sequence). The CDR3 contains 12 residues. This CDR3 reads CATSRDVETQYF. The CDR3 DNA reads TGTGCCACCAGCAGAGATGTGGAGACCCAGTACTTC.